This TCR beta chain was identified in a study of T cells after yellow fever vaccination. Study overall: The SMART-Seq v4 Ultra Low Input method served to prepare the low-cell-number fractions.

Per germline, CDR1 SEHNR and CDR2 FQNEAQ (reference sequence). J gave up 2 bases and V 5 bases, and 8 bases lay outside the gene matches. CDR3 size: 15 residues. TCRdb called the 5' RACE reads again in MiXCR, with one record for every CDR3 protein. The profile shows about 300,000 distinct CDR3 sequences, around 4.1% of them singletons. The clonotype was recovered from a man between 18 and 35 years old who received the YFV17D yellow fever vaccine. Sequencing was performed on PBMCs, taken 5 days after the yellow fever booster vaccination. The chain links TRBV7-9 to TRBJ2-5; TRBD1 matches 7 bases. The CDR3 region has the DNA TGTGCCAGCAGCCTTAAACGGGGACAGCAAGAGACCCAGTACTTC. This encodes CASSLKRGQQETQYF.